What follows are 26 T cell receptor beta chains derived from one specimen sequenced in a study of vaccination and CD4 T cells after COVID-19. Cultured CD4+ T cell DNA was sequenced using the Oncomine TCR Beta short-read assay. TCRdb recomputed calls from the PCR reads with MiXCR, one row per CDR3 protein. The sample has over 20,000 distinct CDR3 sequences; approximately 38% are singletons. Time point in this sample: late sampling 161 to 241 days after vaccination in a few convalescent patients. Treatment: 10-day PBMC culture with coronavirus spike peptide pools or control peptides (ViraFEST assay). These receptors lack a known antigen. Sequencing used CD4+ T cells from blood, cultured in vitro, obtained about 7 months after SARS-CoV-2 vaccination. These receptor sequences come from a human donor who had recovered from COVID-19.

The V and J genes are TRBV15 and TRBJ2-3, with 8 bases identical to TRBD2. V shed 2 bases, J shed 2 bases, and the junction held 6 bases outside the gene matches. The CDR3 loop spans 16 amino acids. The germline V gene encodes CDR1 LNHNV and CDR2 YYDKDF (reference sequence). DNA for the CDR3: TGTGCCACCAGCAGAAGAGCGGGAGAGGCCACAGATACGCAGTATTTT. This sequence encodes CATSRRAGEATDTQYF. Using reference TRBV15 and TRBJ2-3 for the parts outside the CDR3, the full variable domain is DAMVIQNPRYQVTQFGKPVTLSCSQTLNHNVMYWYQQKSSQAPKLLFHYYDKDFNNEADTPDNFQSRRPNTSFCFLDIRSPGLGDTAMYLCATSRRAGEATDTQYFGPGTRLTVL.

This clonotype appeared once. The V gene is TRBV19, the J gene TRBJ1-1, with TRBD1 matching 10 bases. Germline V lookup: CDR1 LNHDA, CDR2 SQIVND (reference sequence). Trimming removed 6 bases from V and 5 bases from J; junction bases left unmatched: 6. The CDR3 is made up of 14 amino acids. The CDR3 is CASRRTGGKTEAFF. CDR3 coding DNA: TGTGCCAGTAGAAGGACAGGGGGGAAGACTGAAGCTTTCTTT.

The V gene is TRBV7-2, the J gene TRBJ1-1; perhaps TRBD1 as D (6 bases). V lost 3 bases and J lost 5, with 10 bases in between. The CDR3 has 13 amino acids. Germline CDR1 and CDR2: SGHTA and FQGNSA. CDR3 coding DNA: TGTGCCAGCAGCTTGAACAGGGAAACTGAAGCTTTCTTT. The encoded protein is CASSLNRETEAFF.

The rearrangement uses TRBV6-2 or TRBV6-3 and TRBJ1-6; D unresolved. V lost 8 bases and J 8 bases, leaving 10 bases between the germline ends. Germline CDR1 and CDR2: MNHEY and SVGEGT. The CDR3 contains 12 residues. The CDR3 DNA reads as TGTGCCAGCGGGAAGGCGGATTCACCCCTCCACTTT. Its protein is CASGKADSPLHF.

A few counts support this clonotype. CDR3 bases: TGTGCCAGCAGCTCCCCGGGACGGTACTACGAGCAGTACTTC. It encodes CASSSPGRYYEQYF. This rearrangement joins TRBV7-8 to TRBJ2-7, with D perhaps given as TRBD1 or TRBD2 (5 bases each). CDR1 is SGHVS and CDR2 is FQNEAQ in the germline V gene. The CDR3 covers 14 residues. Trimming removed 4 bases from V and 3 bases from J, with 13 bases in between.

The chain couples TRBV20-1 to TRBJ2-1; 10 bases line up with TRBD2. After removal of 5 bases from V and 0 bases from J, the junction contained 1 base not matched to a gene. Per the germline V gene, CDR1 is DFQATT and CDR2 is SNEGSKA (reference sequence). CDR3 length: 14 amino acids. The chain's CDR3 is CSAASGSSYNEQFF. DNA of the CDR3: TGCAGTGCTGCTAGCGGGAGCTCCTACAATGAGCAGTTCTTC.

This clonotype was seen a few times. This chain links TRBV20-1 with TRBJ1-1; 7 bases are a match to TRBD1. V gave up 6 bases and J gave up 0 bases; unmatched junction bases: 7. This CDR3 is built from 14 residues. CDR1 and CDR2 from the germline V gene are DFQATT and SNEGSKA (reference sequence). CDR3 coding DNA: TGCAGTGCCGAAAGGGACAGTATGAACACTGAAGCTTTCTTT. Its protein is CSAERDSMNTEAFF.

The chain carries TRBV5-1 and TRBJ1-6; 9 bases fit TRBD1. V was clipped by 0 bases and J by 5 bases; unmatched bases: 3. Germline CDR1 reads SGHRS; CDR2 reads YFSETQ. The CDR3 extends over 16 amino acids. The CDR3 loop reads CASSLVTGGHNSPLHF. CDR3 sequence (DNA): TGCGCCAGCAGCTTGGTAACAGGGGGCCATAATTCACCCCTCCACTTT. The full variable domain, its missing parts supplied by reference TRBV5-1 and TRBJ1-6, is KAGVTQTPRYLIKTRGQQVTLSCSPISGHRSVSWYQQTPGQGLQFLFEYFSETQRNKGNFPGRFSGRQFSNSRSEMNVSTLELGDSALYLCASSLVTGGHNSPLHFGNGTRLTVT.

This chain uses TRBV19 with TRBJ1-1, with TRBD1 matching over 12 bases. With V trimmed by 2 bases and J by 7 bases, 5 bases remained unmatched. The CDR3 totals 15 residues. Germline V CDR1 and CDR2: LNHDA, SQIVND (reference sequence). The CDR3 loop is CASSITGTGGREAFF. CDR3 in DNA: TGTGCCAGTAGTATAACCGGGACAGGGGGCCGTGAAGCTTTCTTT.

V is TRBV6-6 and J is TRBJ2-1; perhaps TRBD2 as D (5 bases). Germline V gene sequence: CDR1 MNHNY, CDR2 SVGAGI (reference sequence). V was trimmed by 0 bases and J by 1 base, leaving 13 bases between them. This CDR3 region has 17 residues. The CDR3 is CASSYSGLLASYNEQFF. The CDR3 DNA reads TGTGCCAGCAGTTACTCGGGGTTATTAGCGTCCTACAATGAGCAGTTCTTC.

This clonotype is medium-sized. The DNA of the CDR3 is TGTGCCAGCAGTGGGACAGGGGGCGCAGATACGCAGTATTTT. It translates to CASSGTGGADTQYF. V is TRBV6-4 and J is TRBJ2-3, with TRBD1 matching 11 bases. Germline V CDR1 and CDR2: MRHNA, SNTAGT. This CDR3 region has 14 residues. J was trimmed by 4 bases and V by 4 bases; bases with no gene match: 1.

Points on this clonotype: This may be a read error, as it is one base from a much larger clone. The chain uses TRBV7-6 and TRBJ2-5; D gene unclear. CDR3 size: 12 residues. The germline V gene encodes CDR1 SGHVS and CDR2 FNYEAQ. CDR3 sequence: CTSSPGFMSQYF. The CDR3 DNA reads TGTACCAGCAGCCCCGGGTTCATGTCCCAGTACTTC. Variable domain in full (rest from reference TRBV7-6 and TRBJ2-5): GAGVSQSPRYKVTKRGQDVALRCDPISGHVSLYWYRQALGQGPEFLTYFNYEAQQDKSGLPNDRFSAERPEGSISTLTIQRTEQRDSAMYRCTSSPGFMSQYFGPGTRLLVL.

This clonotype was recorded a few times. The chain has TRBV19 and TRBJ1-1; possibly TRBD1 for D (5 bases). The germline V gene encodes CDR1 LNHDA and CDR2 SQIVND (reference sequence). Trimming removed 3 bases from V and 7 bases from J, with 12 bases in between. This CDR3 region has 13 residues. The CDR3 is CASSIAQGGEAFF. In DNA form, the CDR3 reads TGTGCCAGTAGTATTGCCCAGGGTGGTGAAGCTTTCTTT.

This clonotype was seen more than once but under ten times. The chain couples TRBV6-1 to TRBJ2-7; 9 bases map to TRBD2. Germline trimming cut 6 bases from V and 3 bases from J; bases unmatched to any gene: 6. The CDR3 has 14 residues. From germline, CDR1 is MNHNS and CDR2 SASEGT. CDR3 sequence reads: CASRGAGGRYEQYF. CDR3 sequence (DNA): TGTGCCAGCAGAGGGGCGGGAGGGCGCTACGAGCAGTACTTC.

This clonotype has a handful of counts. The rearrangement joins TRBV7-9 to TRBJ1-2; D possibly corresponds to TRBD1 (6 bases). The CDR3 extends over 13 amino acids. Trimming pared 1 base from V and 7 bases from J, leaving 10 bases between. Germline assignment: CDR1 SEHNR and CDR2 FQNEAQ (reference sequence). The DNA of the CDR3 is TGTGCCAGCAGCTTAGGCCGGGGGGCTGGCTACACCTTC. Translated: CASSLGRGAGYTF.

V usage is TRBV5-6 and J usage is TRBJ1-3; D uncertain. Per germline, CDR1 SGHDT and CDR2 YYEEEE. Deletions cut 5 bases from V and 2 bases from J, with 14 bases between. The CDR3 is 15 amino acids. CDR3: CASRWSLRPGNTIYF. CDR3 DNA: TGTGCCAGCAGGTGGTCCCTCCGACCTGGAAACACCATATATTTT.

In DNA form, the CDR3 reads TGCAGTGCTAGTGCCCGGGATTCTAATTCACCCCTCCACTTT. Translation gives CSASARDSNSPLHF. The chain links TRBV20-1 to TRBJ1-6; D is unresolved. Germline CDR1 is DFQATT and CDR2 is SNEGSKA (reference sequence). This CDR3 spans 14 amino acids. The ends were cut back, 3 bases at V and 6 bases at J, with 12 bases in the middle.

This clonotype showed up just a few times. The V call is TRBV18, the J call TRBJ2-7, with 12 bases matching TRBD2. CDR1 and CDR2 from the germline V gene are KGHSH and LQKENI. Trimming cost V 3 bases and J 1 base; bases outside gene matches: 1. The CDR3 runs to 15 residues. The CDR3 loop is CASSPGTSGSYEQYF. The CDR3 DNA follows: TGTGCCAGCTCACCGGGGACTAGCGGGTCCTACGAGCAGTACTTC.

The J gene is TRBJ2-2, the V gene TRBV29-1; D possibly matches TRBD1 or TRBD2 (6 bases each). The CDR3 is made up of 16 amino acids. CDR1 and CDR2 (germline): SQVTM, ANQGSEA. V was trimmed by 1 base and J by 6 bases, leaving 18 bases between them. CDR3 nucleotides: TGCAGCGTTGAAGGCCCGGGGGCAAGGGTCGCCGGGGAGCTGTTTTTT. It encodes CSVEGPGARVAGELFF.

This clonotype appeared a single time. The rearrangement uses TRBV29-1 and TRBJ2-3, with D possibly TRBD1 on 6 matching bases. The CDR3 is 16 amino acids. V lost 3 bases and J 2 bases, leaving 18 bases between the germline ends. The germline V gene encodes CDR1 SQVTM and CDR2 ANQGSEA. DNA of the CDR3: TGCAGCGTTGATGGTTCTTTGGGGGCTACCACAGATACGCAGTATTTT. It yields the protein CSVDGSLGATTDTQYF.

The rearrangement uses TRBV2 and TRBJ1-2, with 8 nucleotides matching TRBD1. CDR1 and CDR2 from the germline V gene are SNHLY and FYNNEI. The CDR3 has 13 residues. V was pared by 6 bases and J by 3 bases, with 3 bases of the junction left unmatched. Written as DNA, the CDR3 is TGTGCCAGCAGGGACAGGGTCGACTATGGCTACACCTTC. As protein: CASRDRVDYGYTF.

This clonotype has only a few counts. The chain recombines TRBV15 with TRBJ2-5, with D possibly being TRBD1 or TRBD2 (5 bases each). This CDR3 has 15 residues. V lost 4 bases and J 3 bases, leaving 15 bases between the germline ends. Germline V gene sequence: CDR1 LNHNV, CDR2 YYDKDF (reference sequence). The CDR3 spells CATSKWGGQKETQYF. The CDR3 DNA reads TGTGCCACCAGCAAGTGGGGCGGGCAGAAAGAGACCCAGTACTTC.

The V gene is TRBV7-6, the J gene TRBJ2-3, with 9 bases matching TRBD2. This CDR3 has 16 amino acids. CDR1 and CDR2 from the germline V gene are SGHVS and FNYEAQ. V shed 6 bases and J 5 bases; nucleotides not matched to a gene: 12. CDR3 in amino acids: CASRPLGGRALDTQYF. For the CDR3, the DNA is TGTGCCAGCAGACCACTAGGCGGGAGGGCCTTAGATACGCAGTATTTT.

This chain connects TRBV6-5 to TRBJ2-1; D tentatively fits TRBD1 or TRBD2 (6 bases each). The CDR3 has 17 residues. Trimming stripped 0 bases from V and 0 bases from J, with 12 bases between. CDR1 MNHEY and CDR2 SVGAGI come from the germline V gene. The CDR3 loop is CASSYSGGLSSYNEQFF. The CDR3 DNA reads TGTGCCAGCAGTTACTCCGGGGGCCTGAGCTCCTACAATGAGCAGTTCTTC.

V usage is TRBV27 and J usage is TRBJ2-6, with D hard to call. The CDR3 contains 14 residues. Trimming removed 7 bases at V and 6 bases at J, with 13 bases between. The germline V gene has CDR1 MNHEY and CDR2 SMNVEV (reference sequence). CDR3 bases: TGTGCCAGCAAGTCTGCTCTGGAGGCCAACGTCCTGACTTTC. Translating gives CASKSALEANVLTF.

This clonotype turned up a few times. The chain couples TRBV7-3 to TRBJ2-7; 10 bases map to TRBD2. CDR3 length: 15 residues. The V gene's germline CDR1 is SGHTA and CDR2 FQGTGA. V lost 0 bases and J lost 4; bases outside the gene matches: 3. The CDR3 nucleotides read TGTGCCAGCAGCTTAACAGGGACTAGCGAGTACGAGCAGTACTTC. Protein product: CASSLTGTSEYEQYF.